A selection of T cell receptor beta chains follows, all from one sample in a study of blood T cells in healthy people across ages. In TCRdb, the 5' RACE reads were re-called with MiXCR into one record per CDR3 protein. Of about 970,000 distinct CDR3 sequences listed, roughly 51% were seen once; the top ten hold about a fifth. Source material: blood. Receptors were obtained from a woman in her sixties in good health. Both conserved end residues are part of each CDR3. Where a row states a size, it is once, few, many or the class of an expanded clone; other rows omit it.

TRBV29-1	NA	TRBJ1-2	CSVEDQGRAGGYTF
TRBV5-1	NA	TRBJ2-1	CASSLGSSSNEQFF
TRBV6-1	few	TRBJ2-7	CASDGLAEYEQYF
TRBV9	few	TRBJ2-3	CASSPHLGAGTDTQYF
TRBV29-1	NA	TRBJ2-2	CSVTTGAGELFF
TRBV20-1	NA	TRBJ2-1	CSAEGGDGGFQQFF
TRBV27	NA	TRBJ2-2	CASSLSGTGGWGELFF
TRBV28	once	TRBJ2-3	CASSGDTGDTQYF
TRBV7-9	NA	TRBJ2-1	CASSSGAGGNEQFF
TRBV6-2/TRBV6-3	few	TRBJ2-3	CASSYSTGSKDTQYF